This T cell receptor (beta chain) stems from a study of long-term antiretroviral therapy in people with HIV. The wider study: The 2015 immediate-ART recommendation came about a decade after the earliest samples. Study outcomes and limitations: CDR3 length ranges were narrower in HIV repertoires than in controls. Nothing was known about ART adherence, viral resistance or changes in therapy.

The V and J ends lost 4 bases and 4 bases respectively, with 17 bases between them. This CDR3 has 16 residues. Germline CDR1 is LGHNA and CDR2 is YSLEER. As concerns this clone: Antigen: not known.

Version v3.0 of the immunoSEQ assay ran at survey level. Assay used: immunoSEQ multiplex PCR; TCRdb lists only in-frame clones, some missing. The repertoire holds tens of thousands of clones, with 80% to 90% as singletons. J is TRBJ2-1 and V is TRBV4-3; maybe TRBD1 (6 bases). The TCR was taken from a middle-aged man with HIV. Sequencing used unsorted PBMCs, obtained around 5 years before starting antiretroviral therapy. The CDR3 sequence is CASSLLVGAAYNEQFF. CDR3 sequence (DNA): TGCGCCAGCAGCCTGTTGGTGGGGGCCGCTTACAATGAGCAGTTCTTC.